This T cell receptor beta chain was sequenced during a study of blood T cell repertoires in COVID-19. Study-wide context: Samples came from the United States, Italy and Spain, spanning acute and convalescent COVID-19.

All enrollees were roughly 18 to 89 years old and from about two dozen US areas. Researchers sorted participants into cohorts using their self-reported clinical history. Exposed study participants had met a COVID-19 case within 2 weeks before entry. The protocol was immunoSEQ multiplex PCR, while the TCRdb copy is restricted to in-frame clones and leaves out a portion. The sample consists of 250,000 to 300,000 clones, about four fifths of them appearing once. Looked up from germline, CDR1 is ENHRY and CDR2 is SYGVKD. Trimming stripped 2 bases from V and 4 bases from J, with 9 bases between. CDR3 length equals 14 residues.

Sequenced input: PBMCs or T cells enriched from blood (not recorded which). The chain links TRBV10-3 to TRBJ1-5, with a possible D match to TRBD1 (5 bases). The origin of this receptor is a man aged 40-49 years who had been exposed to COVID-19. The DNA for the CDR3 is TGTGCCATCAGTGAGGTCGGGGGTAATCAGCCCCAGCATTTT. Encoded protein: CAISEVGGNQPQHF.